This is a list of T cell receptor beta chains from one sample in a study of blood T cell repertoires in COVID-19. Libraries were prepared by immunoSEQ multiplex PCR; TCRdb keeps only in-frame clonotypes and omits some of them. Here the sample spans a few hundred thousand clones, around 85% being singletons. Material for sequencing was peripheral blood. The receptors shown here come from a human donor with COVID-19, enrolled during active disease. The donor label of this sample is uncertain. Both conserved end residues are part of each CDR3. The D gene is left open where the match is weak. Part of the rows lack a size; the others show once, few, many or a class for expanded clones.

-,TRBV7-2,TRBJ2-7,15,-,CASSPGGGSSYEQYF,TGTGCCAGCAGCCCCGGGGGCGGGAGCTCCTACGAGCAGTACTTC
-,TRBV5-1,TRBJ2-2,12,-,CASSLNLGELFF,TGCGCCAGCAGCTTAAATCTGGGGGAGCTGTTTTTT
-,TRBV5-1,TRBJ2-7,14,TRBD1,CASNTGQGAYEQYF,TGCGCCAGCAACACAGGACAGGGTGCCTACGAGCAGTACTTC
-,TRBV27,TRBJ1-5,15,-,CASSLSWGEDQPQHF,TGTGCCAGCAGTTTATCCTGGGGCGAGGATCAGCCCCAGCATTTT
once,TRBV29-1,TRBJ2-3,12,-,CSVARWIDTQYF,TGCAGCGTTGCTAGGTGGATAGATACGCAGTATTTT
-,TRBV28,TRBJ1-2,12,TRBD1,CASYTGGNGYTF,TGTGCCAGCTATACAGGGGGAAATGGCTACACCTTC
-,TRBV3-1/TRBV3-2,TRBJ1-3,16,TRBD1,CASSQGQGAWGNTIYF,TGTGCCAGCAGCCAAGGACAGGGAGCGTGGGGAAACACCATATATTTT
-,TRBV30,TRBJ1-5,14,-,CAWSVWGGNQPQHF,TGTGCCTGGAGTGTATGGGGGGGCAATCAGCCCCAGCATTTT
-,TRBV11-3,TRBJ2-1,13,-,CASSLGAVNEQFF,TGTGCCAGCAGCTTAGGGGCAGTCAATGAGCAGTTCTTC
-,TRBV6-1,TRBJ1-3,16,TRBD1,CASSEQGDSSGNTIYF,TGTGCCAGCAGTGAACAGGGGGATTCCTCTGGAAACACCATATATTTT
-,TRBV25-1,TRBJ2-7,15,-,CASSDPTDTYYEQYF,TGTGCCAGCAGTGACCCCACGGACACCTACTACGAGCAGTACTTC
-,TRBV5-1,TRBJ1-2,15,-,CASSLSGGPSYGYTF,TGCGCCAGCAGCTTGTCCGGCGGCCCCTCCTATGGCTACACCTTC
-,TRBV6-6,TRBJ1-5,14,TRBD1,CASSYETGNQPQHF,TGTGCCAGCAGTTACGAGACAGGGAATCAGCCCCAGCATTTT
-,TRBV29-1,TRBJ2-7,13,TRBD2,CSVGTSGISEQYF,TGCAGCGTTGGGACTAGCGGGATCTCCGAGCAGTACTTC
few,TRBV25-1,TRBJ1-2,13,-,CASSQLGVRGYTF,TGTGCCAGCAGCCAACTGGGAGTTCGTGGCTACACCTTC
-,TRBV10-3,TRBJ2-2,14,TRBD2,CAIPSGENTGELFF,TGTGCCATCCCTAGCGGGGAGAACACCGGGGAGCTGTTTTTT
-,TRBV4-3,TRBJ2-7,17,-,CASSQGAQQNVLDEQYF,TGCGCCAGCAGCCAAGGTGCCCAACAAAATGTTCTGGACGAGCAGTACTTC
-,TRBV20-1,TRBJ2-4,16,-,CSASEVGRAAKNIQYF,TGCAGTGCTAGTGAGGTTGGTAGAGCGGCCAAAAACATTCAGTACTTC
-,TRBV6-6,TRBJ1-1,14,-,CASSYDSQNTEAFF,TGTGCCAGCAGTTACGACAGCCAGAACACTGAAGCTTTCTTT
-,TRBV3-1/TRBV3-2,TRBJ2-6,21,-,CASSHRYGKRRLRSGANVLTF,TGTGCCAGCAGCCACCGATACGGTAAAAGGAGGCTCCGCTCTGGGGCCAACGTCCTGACTTTC
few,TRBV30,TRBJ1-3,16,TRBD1,CAWSVIGGHSGNTIYF,TGTGCCTGGAGTGTTATAGGGGGCCACTCTGGAAACACCATATATTTT
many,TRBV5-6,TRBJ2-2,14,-,CASSFGTRTGELFF,TGTGCCAGCAGCTTTGGGACTCGGACCGGGGAGCTGTTTTTT
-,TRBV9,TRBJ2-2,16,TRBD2,CASSVGLAGVGGELFF,TGTGCCAGCAGCGTAGGGCTAGCGGGAGTCGGCGGGGAGCTGTTTTTT
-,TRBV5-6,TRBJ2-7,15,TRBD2,CASSPRLAGVYEQYF,TGTGCCAGCAGCCCCCGGCTAGCGGGAGTGTACGAGCAGTACTTC
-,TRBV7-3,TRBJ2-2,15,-,CASSLTAVNTGELFF,TGTGCCAGCAGCTTAACAGCGGTTAACACCGGGGAGCTGTTTTTT
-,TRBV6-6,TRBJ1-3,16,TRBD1,CASSSQGIFSGNTIYF,TGTGCCAGCAGCTCACAGGGGATTTTCTCTGGAAACACCATATATTTT
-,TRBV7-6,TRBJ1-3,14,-,CASSIGLSGNTIYF,TGTGCCAGCAGCATAGGACTCTCTGGAAACACCATATATTTT
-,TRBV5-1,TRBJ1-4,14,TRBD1,CASSSRDRDEKLFF,TGCGCCAGCAGCTCCAGGGACAGGGATGAAAAACTGTTTTTT
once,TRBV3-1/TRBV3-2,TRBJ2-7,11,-,CASSLGVEQYF,TGTGCCAGCAGCCTCGGGGTCGAGCAGTACTTC
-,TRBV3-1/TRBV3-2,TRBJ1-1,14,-,CASSQVGGGTEAFF,TGTGCCAGCAGCCAAGTGGGGGGAGGGACTGAAGCTTTCTTT
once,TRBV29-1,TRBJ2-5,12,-,CSVEQGGKTQYF,TGCAGCGTTGAACAGGGGGGAAAGACCCAGTACTTC
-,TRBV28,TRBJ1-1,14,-,CASSLRQRNTEAFF,TGTGCCAGCAGTTTACGTCAGCGGAACACTGAAGCTTTCTTT
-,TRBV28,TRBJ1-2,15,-,CASSLVGGLQHGYTF,TGTGCCAGCAGTTTAGTCGGGGGATTGCAACATGGCTACACCTTC
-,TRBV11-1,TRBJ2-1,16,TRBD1,CASSSDRGSGMNEQFF,TGTGCCAGCAGCTCGGACAGGGGGTCGGGGATGAATGAGCAGTTCTTC
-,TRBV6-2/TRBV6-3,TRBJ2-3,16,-,CASSPISGLSTDTQYF,TGTGCCAGCAGTCCCATAAGCGGACTGAGCACAGATACGCAGTATTTT
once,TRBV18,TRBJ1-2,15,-,CASSPLMRAEYGYTF,TGTGCCAGCTCACCACTTATGAGGGCTGAGTATGGCTACACCTTC
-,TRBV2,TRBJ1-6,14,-,CASRQTAYNSPLHF,TGTGCCAGCAGGCAGACAGCATATAATTCACCCCTCCACTTT
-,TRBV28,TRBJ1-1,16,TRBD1,CASSAMTGGWGAEAFF,TGTGCCAGCAGTGCCATGACAGGGGGCTGGGGGGCTGAAGCTTTCTTT
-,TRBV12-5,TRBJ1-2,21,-,CASGLVLVPLTETTINYGYTF,TGTGCTAGTGGTTTGGTCCTTGTTCCGTTGACGGAAACTACCATTAACTATGGCTACACCTTC
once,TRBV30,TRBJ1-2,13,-,CAWSVQLQSYYTF,TGTGCCTGGAGTGTACAGCTGCAGTCGTATTACACCTTC
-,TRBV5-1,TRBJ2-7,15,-,CASSLNAGTSYEQYF,TGCGCCAGCAGCTTAAACGCAGGGACTTCCTACGAGCAGTACTTC
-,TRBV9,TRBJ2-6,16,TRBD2,CASSVVGGSGANVLTF,TGTGCCAGCAGCGTAGTCGGCGGGAGTGGGGCCAACGTCCTGACTTTC
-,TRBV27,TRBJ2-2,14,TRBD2,CASRGRASGGELFF,TGTGCCAGCAGGGGGAGGGCCTCTGGCGGGGAGCTGTTTTTT
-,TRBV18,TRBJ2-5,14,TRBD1,CASSDRVVQETQYF,TGTGCCAGCTCAGACAGGGTGGTACAAGAGACCCAGTACTTC
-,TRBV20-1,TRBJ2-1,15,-,CSASTPVPNNNEQFF,TGCAGTGCTAGTACCCCCGTACCCAACAACAATGAGCAGTTCTTC
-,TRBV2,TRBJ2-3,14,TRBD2,CASKAGVSTDTQYF,TGTGCCAGCAAGGCGGGGGTAAGCACAGATACGCAGTATTTT
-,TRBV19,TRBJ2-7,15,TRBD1,CASSLSGQAFYEQYF,TGTGCCAGTAGTCTCTCGGGACAGGCCTTCTACGAGCAGTACTTC
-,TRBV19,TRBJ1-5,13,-,CASTPGGNQPQHF,TGTGCCAGTACCCCCGGGGGTAATCAGCCCCAGCATTTT
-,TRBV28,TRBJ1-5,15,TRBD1,CASSKTGEGNQPQHF,TGTGCCAGCAGTAAAACAGGGGAGGGCAATCAGCCCCAGCATTTT